This paragraph reports one TCR beta chain. The data stem from a study of naive and memory T cell subsets. Four subsets defined by CD45RA and CD27 were sorted after CD3, CD4, CD8 and live/dead staining. Two oligonucleotides, mixed equimolar, formed the beta constant-region primer covering TRBC1 and TRBC2. TCRdb fed the UMI-ligation and nested PCR reads into MiXCR, producing one record per CDR3 protein. This table has tens of thousands of distinct CDR3 sequences, about 10% appearing once. This CDR3 region has 15 residues. Germline CDR1 reads SQVTM; CDR2 reads ANQGSEA. V lost 7 bases to trimming and J lost 5 bases, with 21 bases between them.

The receptor was isolated from a human donor in good health. The sample was central memory CD8+ T cells from blood. The genes are TRBV29-1 and TRBJ2-1; weak D call: TRBD2 (7 bases). For the CDR3, the DNA is TGCAGCGCCCCTGGCGGGGGCAACACACACAATGAGCAGTTCTTC. Protein product: CSAPGGGNTHNEQFF.